The subject of this entry is one TCR beta chain. The data originate from a study of blood T cell repertoires in COVID-19. At the level of the study: The cDNA or gDNA used as material had been derived from T cells, B-cell-depleted T cells, or PBMCs.

V lost 4 bases and J lost 4, with 8 bases in between. The CDR3 length is 13 residues. Germline loops: CDR1 LNHDA, CDR2 SQIVND (reference sequence). In the study's own analysis: Reference gene primer amplification yielded estimated nucleated cell counts. Here immunoSEQ multiplex PCR was the method, and the copy in TCRdb shows in-frame clones only, minus some. The V and J calls and clone size were taken over from that table, and D and trimming were inferred from the DNA. The data contain over 350,000 clones, 70% to 90% of them singletons. This chain joins TRBV19 and TRBJ1-3; D remains unclear. Sequencing was done on a sample of peripheral blood. The sequence was collected from a woman aged 25-40 years with active or convalescent COVID-19. The CDR3 sequence: CASSTGLGNTIYF. The CDR3 region has the DNA TGTGCCAGTAGTACCGGACTGGGAAACACCATATATTTT.